Following are 4 T cell receptor beta chains from one sample sequenced in a study of T cell responses to AZD1222 COVID-19 vaccine. Profiled with immunoSEQ multiplex PCR; TCRdb holds only in-frame clones, not every one. The repertoire consists of under 130,000 clones, with less than 95% occurring once and the leading ten covering 4% to 5.5%. The sequenced sample was peripheral blood, obtained on day 0 of AZD1222 vaccination. These receptor sequences come from an adult in good health.

The rearrangement uses TRBV12-5 and TRBJ2-3; 7 bases fit TRBD2. J was trimmed by 5 bases and V by 7 bases; bases with no gene match: 0. Germline V gives CDR1 LGHNT, CDR2 FRNRAP. The CDR3 is made up of 11 amino acids. The CDR3 DNA follows: TGTGCTAGTGCGGGGGGAGATACGCAGTATTTT. This translates into CASAGGDTQYF. Full variable domain (remainder filled in from reference TRBV12-5 and TRBJ2-3): DARVTQTPRHKVTEMGQEVTMRCQPILGHNTVFWYRQTMMQGLELLAYFRNRAPLDDSGMPKDRFSAEMPDATLATLKIQPSEPRDSAVYFCASAGGDTQYFGPGTRLTVL.

The chain carries TRBV7-9 and TRBJ1-4; D is unresolved. V dropped 4 bases and J dropped 8 bases, with 14 bases sitting between them. Germline assignment: CDR1 SEHNR and CDR2 FQNEAQ (reference sequence). This CDR3 is 14 amino acids long. CDR3 amino acids: CASSSGRLEEKLFF. CDR3 DNA: TGTGCCAGCAGCTCGGGCCGCTTAGAGGAAAAACTGTTTTTT.

This sequence joins TRBV4-1 and TRBJ2-1; 7 positions match TRBD2. V was pared by 5 bases and J by 5 bases, with 9 bases of the junction left unmatched. The V gene's germline CDR1 is MGHRA and CDR2 YSYEKL. The CDR3 length is 15 residues. The CDR3, as DNA: TGCGCCAGCAGCTTAGGCGGGGGTCGGAACAATGAGCAGTTCTTC. Translation gives CASSLGGGRNNEQFF.

The rearrangement uses TRBV3-1 (or the pseudogene TRBV3-2) and TRBJ2-2; D is unresolved. Germline assignment: CDR1 LGHDT and CDR2 YNNKEL (reference sequence). CDR3 length: 14 amino acids. V shed 1 base and J shed 4 bases, with 7 bases lying between them. The CDR3 here is CASSQGPGTGELFF. The CDR3 DNA sequence: TGTGCCAGCAGCCAAGGCCCGGGCACCGGGGAGCTGTTTTTT.